This TCR beta chain was found in a study of CD8 T cells in Susac syndrome. With random hexamers, roughly 0.45 to 1 ug RNA was reverse transcribed. Amplification of TCR beta CDR3 by immunoSEQ multiplex PCR spanned 54 Vbeta and 13 Jbeta. In TCRdb, the immunoSEQ multiplex PCR reads were re-called with MiXCR into one record per CDR3 protein. The sample includes approximately 130,000 distinct CDR3 sequences, about 93% of them seen just once. This clonotype was observed once. This CDR3 is built from 13 residues. Trimming pared 5 bases from V and 6 bases from J, leaving 12 bases between. Germline-derived CDR1 and CDR2 are SEHNR and FQNEAQ (reference sequence). From blood CD8+ and CD4+ T cells, the TCR beta chain was sequenced.

The genes are TRBV7-9 and TRBJ2-3; no reliable D call. The sample taken for sequencing was CD8+ T cells from PBMCs. The sequence was collected from a human donor with multiple sclerosis. The CDR3 here is CASSLTEIDTQYF. For the CDR3, the DNA is TGTGCCAGCAGCCTAACGGAGATCGATACGCAGTATTTT.